This is a list of T cell receptor beta chains from one sample in a study of T cell responses to AZD1222 COVID-19 vaccine. The repertoire was sequenced with immunoSEQ multiplex PCR; TCRdb's copy has only in-frame clones and lacks some. The profile shows 100,000 to 150,000 clones, around 87% of them singletons. The sample consisted of peripheral blood, taken on day 0 of AZD1222 vaccination. The receptors stem from an adult in good health. Both conserved end residues are part of each CDR3. Each record gives: V gene, D gene, clone size, J gene, CDR3 DNA, CDR3 protein. A D gene is named only where the DNA matches it firmly. Clone size is stated in some rows and not others, as once, few, many or a class when expanded.

>TRBV7-8|TRBD1|NA|TRBJ1-1
TGTGCCAGCAGGCCGACAGGGGCGGGGACTGAAGCTTTCTTT
CASRPTGAGTEAFF
>TRBV27|NA|NA|TRBJ1-5
TGTGCCAGCAGTCTCCGGGGCAGCAATCAGCCCCAGCATTTT
CASSLRGSNQPQHF
>TRBV7-2|TRBD1|NA|TRBJ1-1
TGTGCCTGTGAGGGGGGACAGGGGTTCGCTGAAGCTTTCTTT
CACEGGQGFAEAFF
>TRBV5-1|NA|NA|TRBJ2-3
TGCGCCAGCTACCCCGGGACATATACAGATACGCAGTATTTT
CASYPGTYTDTQYF
>TRBV4-2|TRBD2|NA|TRBJ2-2
TGTGCCAGCAGCCATCAGCTAGCGGGGGGTCCACCAGCGAACACCGGGGAGCTGTTTTTT
CASSHQLAGGPPANTGELFF
>TRBV5-1|TRBD2|NA|TRBJ2-2
TGCGCCAGCAGCGTTCCGGGACTAGCGGGAGCCAACGGGGAGCTGTTTTTT
CASSVPGLAGANGELFF
>TRBV29-1|TRBD1|NA|TRBJ1-4
TGCAGCGTAAATCAACCGACAGGGACTAATGAAAAACTGTTTTTT
CSVNQPTGTNEKLFF
>TRBV6-4|NA|NA|TRBJ1-3
TGTGCCAGCACCAAAGCGGGGGAAAACACCATATATTTT
CASTKAGENTIYF
>TRBV5-4|TRBD2|once|TRBJ2-1
TGTGCCAGCAGCCTCGTAATTGCACTAGCGGGGGATAACAATGAGCAGTTCTTC
CASSLVIALAGDNNEQFF
>TRBV19|NA|NA|TRBJ1-1
TGTGCCAGTACTCGGGGGCTGAGGAACACTGAAGCTTTCTTT
CASTRGLRNTEAFF
>TRBV6-2/TRBV6-3|NA|NA|TRBJ2-1
TGTGCCAGCAGTCCCTTATGGGGCAATGAGCAGTTCTTC
CASSPLWGNEQFF
>TRBV29-1|TRBD2|NA|TRBJ2-7
TGCAGCGTTGAAGAGTTGACTAGCGGGACTCGAGAGCAGTACTTC
CSVEELTSGTREQYF
>TRBV27|TRBD2|NA|TRBJ2-5
TGTGCCAGCAGTCCGGGGACTAGCGGGACCATGGAGACCCAGTACTTC
CASSPGTSGTMETQYF
>TRBV5-1|TRBD1|NA|TRBJ1-1
TGCGCCAGCAGCTTTGGTCAGGGGGTAGAAGCTTTCTTT
CASSFGQGVEAFF
>TRBV6-5|TRBD1|NA|TRBJ1-6
TGTGCCAGCAATATGGGACAGTATAATTCACCCCTCCACTTT
CASNMGQYNSPLHF
>TRBV7-9|NA|NA|TRBJ2-7
TGTGCCAGCAGCCAATCGATCGTAGGACGGACCAGTCCCGGCGAGCAGTACTTC
CASSQSIVGRTSPGEQYF
>TRBV7-9|TRBD1|few|TRBJ1-1
TGTGCCAGCAGCTTTTACAGGGGGGACACTGAAGCTTTCTTT
CASSFYRGDTEAFF
>TRBV7-9|NA|NA|TRBJ2-2
TGTGCCAGCAGCTTAGATCTCGGGGGCACCGGGGAGCTGTTTTTT
CASSLDLGGTGELFF
>TRBV9|NA|NA|TRBJ1-1
TGTGCCAGCAGCGCAGACCCCCACGTAGAGAACACTGAAGCTTTCTTT
CASSADPHVENTEAFF
>TRBV5-5|NA|NA|TRBJ2-3
TGTGCCAGCAGCTTGAACCCTTCCGATACGCAGTATTTT
CASSLNPSDTQYF
>TRBV5-1|TRBD2|once|TRBJ2-5
TGCGCCAGCAGCCCACTGAGTAGCGGGAGACAAGGAGAGACCCAGTACTTC
CASSPLSSGRQGETQYF
>TRBV12-5|NA|NA|TRBJ1-1
TGTGCTAGTGGTCAGAACACTGAAGCTTTCTTT
CASGQNTEAFF
>TRBV7-9|NA|NA|TRBJ2-1
TGTGCCAGCTCAAAGGGGGACAATGAGCAGTTCTTC
CASSKGDNEQFF
>TRBV4-3|NA|NA|TRBJ1-1
TGCGCCAGCAGCCAAGATACAGGCTACACTGAAGCTTTCTTT
CASSQDTGYTEAFF